Sequencing of this TCR beta chain was carried out in a study of shared clonotypes between healthy human individuals. Study overall: The composition of the donors was a couple of women and a few men aged 18 to 49. Study conclusions and caveats: Only blood was sampled, and tissue TCR repertoires likely differ from blood ones. Rarefaction curves obtained for sorted subsets showed sequencing incomplete despite large depth.

About this clone: Its cognate antigen is unknown.

As defined, naive CD8 cells were CD45RO-negative and positively selected for CCR7, with terminally differentiated effector memory CD45RA+ cells excluded. The CDR3 is 14 amino acids. J lost 1 base, V lost 4 bases, and 2 bases had no gene match. From germline, CDR1 is SGHTA and CDR2 FQGNSA. The material for each subset, its genomic DNA, was split evenly across several immunoSEQ plates. The method was immunoSEQ multiplex PCR; TCRdb's version includes in-frame clones alone and lacks a portion of them. The sample has roughly 2.1 million clones, 85% to 95% seen once; the top ten hold 1.5% to 2%. V gene TRBV7-2 combines with J gene TRBJ2-7; 9 nucleotides agree with TRBD2. The origin of this receptor is a young man in good health. Some clones in this sample may be carry-over from other donors' samples. The sample was naive CD8+ T cells from PBMCs. CDR3 in DNA: TGTGCCAGCAGCTGGGGACTAGCATCCTACGAGCAGTACTTC. Residues: CASSWGLASYEQYF. The full variable domain, its missing parts supplied by reference TRBV7-2 and TRBJ2-7, is GAGVSQSPSNKVTEKGKDVELRCDPISGHTALYWYRQSLGQGLEFLIYFQGNSAPDKSGLPSDRFSAERTGGSVSTLTIQRTQQEDSAVYLCASSWGLASYEQYFGPGTRLTVT.